The clone carrying this T cell receptor (beta chain) was recorded a few times. Antigen: not known. The entry originates in a study of T cell responses to AZD1222 COVID-19 vaccine. Overall study findings and caveats: Nearly half of the spike-specific TCRs reportedly recognize variant regions that carry no mutations. Donor demographics were predominantly white British with a female majority; clonal diversity may be underestimated.

Libraries were prepared by immunoSEQ multiplex PCR; TCRdb keeps only in-frame clonotypes and omits some of them. The sample lists roughly 80,000 clones; 87% were seen once. The CDR3 is 15 residues long. The germline V gene has CDR1 MDHEN and CDR2 SYDVKM. V dropped 2 bases and J dropped 0 bases, with 8 bases sitting between them. The receptor was isolated from an adult who received the AZD1222 COVID-19 vaccine. Sequences were derived from peripheral blood, sampled 28 days after the second AZD1222 dose. The chain recombines TRBV28 with TRBJ1-5, with D hard to call. The CDR3 loop reads CASSLPGYSNQPQHF. In nucleotides, the CDR3 is TGTGCCAGCAGTTTACCCGGGTATAGCAATCAGCCCCAGCATTTT.